What follows are 18 T cell receptor beta chains derived from one specimen sequenced in a study of beta chain features in type 1 diabetes. Points from the study as a whole: A moderate, significant TCRB CDR3 shortening appeared in type 1 diabetes across four CD4+ subsets.

No antigen is known for these receptors. Sequencing targeted expressed TCRB transcripts, as all isolated RNA had been reverse transcribed. Profiled with immunoSEQ multiplex PCR; TCRdb holds only in-frame clones, not every one. The table lists roughly 700,000 clones, around an eighth of them singletons. Sequencing was performed on naive CD4+ T cells from blood. Every receptor here comes from a man between 18 and 35 years old with type 1 diabetes.

The CDR3 DNA reads as TGTGCCAGCAGTTTGAAGGGCCGGGGGGGTTCACCCCTCCACTTT. Protein product: CASSLKGRGGSPLHF. The V gene is TRBV5-4, the J gene TRBJ1-6; a weak D match, TRBD1 (5 bases). V was clipped by 5 bases and J by 9 bases, with 18 bases between them. Per the germline V gene, CDR1 is SGHNT and CDR2 is YYREEE (reference sequence). CDR3 length: 15 residues.

This clone was counted a few times. The V and J genes are TRBV5-1 and TRBJ2-1; a possible D gene is TRBD1 (6 bases). The CDR3 is made up of 14 amino acids. CDR1 and CDR2 from the germline V gene are SGHRS and YFSETQ. V was trimmed by 0 bases and J by 9 bases, leaving 13 bases between them. CDR3 DNA sequence: TGCGCCAGCAGCTTGGCGCAGGGGTTGGGTGAGCAGTTCTTC. Translation: CASSLAQGLGEQFF.

This clone was seen a handful of times. The CDR3 nucleotides are TGTGCCAGCAGGCGCGGGGCCAACGTCCTGACTTTC. This sequence encodes CASRRGANVLTF. The chain couples TRBV25-1 to TRBJ2-6; D remains ambiguous. Germline V lookup: CDR1 MGHDK, CDR2 SYGVNS. The CDR3 totals 12 residues. Deletions cut 6 bases from V and 4 bases from J, with 4 bases between.

The chain is built from TRBV11-3 and TRBJ2-3; D is uncertain. CDR1 SGHNT and CDR2 YENEEA come from the germline V gene. The V end was cut by 0 bases, the J end by 9 bases, with 10 bases between. The CDR3 length is 13 residues. CDR3 sequence reads: CASSLDWKQTQYF. DNA for the CDR3: TGTGCCAGCAGCTTAGATTGGAAGCAAACGCAGTATTTT.

Points on this clone: The same CDR3 arises from other DNA sequences in this sample as well. The chain is built from TRBV5-1 and TRBJ1-1; D may be TRBD1 (5 bases). Trimming took 0 bases from V and 5 from J, leaving 8 bases between them. From germline, CDR1 is SGHRS and CDR2 YFSETQ. The CDR3 extends over 13 amino acids. Here the CDR3 reads CASSLEGTTEAFF. CDR3 bases: TGCGCCAGCAGCTTGGAGGGGACTACTGAAGCTTTCTTT. Supplemented by reference TRBV5-1 and TRBJ1-1, the full variable domain reads KAGVTQTPRYLIKTRGQQVTLSCSPISGHRSVSWYQQTPGQGLQFLFEYFSETQRNKGNFPGRFSGRQFSNSRSEMNVSTLELGDSALYLCASSLEGTTEAFFGQGTRLTVV.

The J gene is TRBJ2-5, the V gene TRBV30; D is tentatively TRBD1 or TRBD2 (5 bases each). With 7 bases removed from V and 7 bases from J, the gap between germline ends came to 16 bases. The CDR3 loop spans 12 amino acids. Germline CDR1 reads GTSNPN; CDR2 reads SVGIG (reference sequence). CDR3 coding DNA: TGTGCCTCTTCCGGGACCGGCGGGACCCAGTACTTC. Protein: CASSGTGGTQYF.

This chain joins TRBV30 and TRBJ2-4; 7 positions agree with TRBD1. The CDR3 extends over 13 amino acids. Trimming took 5 bases from V and 1 from J; bases not matched to a gene: 2. Germline V gene data show CDR1 as GTSNPN and CDR2 as SVGIG (reference sequence). CDR3 coding DNA: TGTGCCTGGGACAGGGTGGCCAAAAACATTCAGTACTTC. As protein: CAWDRVAKNIQYF.

This rearrangement joins TRBV7-8 to TRBJ1-6, with a tentative D call TRBD1 (5 bases). Germline values: CDR1 SGHVS, CDR2 FQNEAQ. CDR3 length: 16 residues. V was cut by 1 base and J by 8 bases, with 15 bases left in between. CDR3 protein: CASSLVGTPADSPLHF. CDR3 nucleotides: TGTGCCAGCAGCTTAGTCGGGACCCCGGCGGATTCACCCCTCCACTTT.

There are a few counts of this clone. The chain has TRBV29-1 and TRBJ1-2; 7 bases align to TRBD1. Germline V gene data show CDR1 as SQVTM and CDR2 as ANQGSEA. This CDR3 is built from 13 residues. The V and J ends lost 7 bases and 0 bases, in that order; junction bases with no gene match: 5. CDR3 protein: CSDLDRTNYGYTF. The DNA of the CDR3 is TGCAGCGACTTGGACAGGACTAACTATGGCTACACCTTC. The full variable domain, in which reference TRBV29-1 and TRBJ1-2 provide the parts outside the CDR3, is SAVISQKPSRDICQRGTSLTIQCQVDSQVTMMFWYRQQPGQSLTLIATANQGSEATYESGFVIDKFPISRPNLTFSTLTVSNMSPEDSSIYLCSDLDRTNYGYTFGSGTRLTVV.

The rearrangement joins TRBV23-1 to TRBJ1-1; 7 bases fit TRBD1. TRBV23-1 is known as an ORF, though its function is uncertain. The J segment lost 4 bases and the V segment lost 7 bases, leaving 12 bases of the junction unmatched. The length of the CDR3 is 15 residues. The CDR3 DNA reads as TGCGCCAGCACTCCTAGACAGGGTTTATCCACTGAAGCTTTCTTT. It yields the protein CASTPRQGLSTEAFF.

This clone was observed a handful of times. The V call is TRBV6-6, the J call TRBJ2-6; D is perhaps TRBD2 (6 bases). The CDR3 is made up of 15 amino acids. V was trimmed by 7 bases and J by 4 bases, leaving 14 bases between them. Per germline, CDR1 MNHNY and CDR2 SVGAGI (reference sequence). CDR3 DNA: TGTGCCAGCACCTCGGGAGAAACGGGGGCCAACGTCCTGACTTTC. It translates to CASTSGETGANVLTF.

The V gene is TRBV25-1, the J gene TRBJ1-1; unclear D gene. This CDR3 region has 15 residues. The germline gives CDR1 MGHDK, CDR2 SYGVNS. Trimming removed 7 bases from V and 1 base from J, with 16 bases in between. The CDR3 protein is CASKLTGTANTEAFF. The CDR3 DNA reads TGTGCCAGCAAACTTACGGGTACGGCGAACACTGAAGCTTTCTTT. Combining the CDR3 with reference TRBV25-1 and TRBJ1-1 gives the whole variable domain EADIYQTPRYLVIGTGKKITLECSQTMGHDKMYWYQQDPGMELHLIHYSYGVNSTEKGDLSSESTVSRIRTEHFPLTLESARPSHTSQYLCASKLTGTANTEAFFGQGTRLTVV.

The chain couples TRBV5-4 to TRBJ1-3; 7 bases agree with TRBD1. The germline V gene has CDR1 SGHNT and CDR2 YYREEE (reference sequence). The ends lost 4 bases at V and 2 bases at J; junction bases unmatched: 3. The CDR3 extends over 14 amino acids. The CDR3 nucleotides are TGTGCCAGCAGCCAGGACAGGACTGGAAACACCATATATTTT. It codes for CASSQDRTGNTIYF.

This sequence joins TRBV28 and TRBJ2-6; 8 bases match TRBD1. The CDR3 has 18 amino acids. The V gene end was trimmed by 2 bases and the J gene end by 3 bases; junction bases not matched to a gene: 9. CDR1 is MDHEN, CDR2 SYDVKM, per germline. DNA of the CDR3: TGTGCCAGCAGTTTAACGGGACAGGCCTTCGGTGGGGCCAACGTCCTGACTTTC. Amino acids: CASSLTGQAFGGANVLTF.

This clone occurred a few times. V usage is TRBV19 and J usage is TRBJ2-3, with 9 bases fitting TRBD2. The germline V gene encodes CDR1 LNHDA and CDR2 SQIVND (reference sequence). V lost 1 base, J lost 6 bases, and 11 bases stayed unmatched. The CDR3 runs to 17 residues. The CDR3 loop reads CASSIVPILAGGDTQYF. In nucleotides, the CDR3 is TGTGCCAGTAGTATAGTGCCAATACTAGCGGGCGGGGATACGCAGTATTTT.

This clone was seen more than once but under ten times. At one of its ends the junction is not consistent with the germline gene, which may arise from a read error. This chain joins TRBV19 and TRBJ1-1, with 9 bases that match TRBD1. CDR1 and CDR2 (germline): LNHDA, SQIVND (reference sequence). The CDR3 is 11 residues long. The CDR3 DNA follows: TGTGCCAGTAGCCAGGCTGGACAGGGGACTTTT. Translated: CASSQAGQGTF. Full variable domain (rest looked up from reference TRBV19 and TRBJ1-1): DGGITQSPKYLFRKEGQNVTLSCEQNLNHDAMYWYRQDPGQGLRLIYYSQIVNDFQKGDIAEGYSVSREKKESFPLTVTSAQKNPTAFYLCASSQAGQGTFGQGTRLTVV.

This clone came up a few times. V is TRBV15 and J is TRBJ2-5; maybe TRBD1 (6 bases). Germline CDR1 reads LNHNV; CDR2 reads YYDKDF (reference sequence). Trimming took 0 bases from V and 3 from J, leaving 11 bases between them. This CDR3 comprises 15 residues. As DNA, the CDR3 is TGTGCCACCAGCAGAGATATCGGGACAAAAGAGACCCAGTACTTC. This codes for CATSRDIGTKETQYF.

This clone showed up just a few times. This chain uses TRBV13 with TRBJ1-1; D ambiguous. The germline V and J ends were trimmed by 6 bases and 3 bases, with 14 bases remaining between them. The length of the CDR3 is 14 residues. Germline loops: CDR1 PRHDT, CDR2 FYEKMQ (reference sequence). Here the CDR3 DNA reads TGTGCCAGCAGACTATGGGGTGGTGACACTGAAGCTTTCTTT. Translation gives CASRLWGGDTEAFF. Using reference TRBV13 and TRBJ1-1 for the parts outside the CDR3, the full variable domain is AAGVIQSPRHLIKEKRETATLKCYPIPRHDTVYWYQQGPGQDPQFLISFYEKMQSDKGSIPDRFSAQQFSDYHSELNMSSLELGDSALYFCASRLWGGDTEAFFGQGTRLTVV.